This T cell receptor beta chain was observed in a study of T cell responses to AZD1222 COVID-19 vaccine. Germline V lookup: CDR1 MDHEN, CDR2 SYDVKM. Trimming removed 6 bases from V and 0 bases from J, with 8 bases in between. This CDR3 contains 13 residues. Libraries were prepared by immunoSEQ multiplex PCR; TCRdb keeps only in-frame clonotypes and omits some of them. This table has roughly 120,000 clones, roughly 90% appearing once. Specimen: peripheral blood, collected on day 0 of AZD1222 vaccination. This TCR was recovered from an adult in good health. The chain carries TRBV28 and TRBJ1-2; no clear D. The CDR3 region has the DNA TGTGCCAGCAGCCCGACACCTAACTATGGCTACACCTTC. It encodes CASSPTPNYGYTF.